This TCR beta chain originates from a study of shared clonotypes between healthy human individuals. The study separated CD4+ cells into CD45RA+ naive and CD45RA-negative memory subsets. Worth noting for this clone: Its antigen is as yet unknown.

Clones were sequenced by immunoSEQ multiplex PCR, and TCRdb holds only the in-frame ones, with some missing. Of 2.5 million or so clones in the sample, roughly nine tenths are singletons; the top ten hold around 0.14%. With V trimmed by 5 bases and J by 4 bases, 8 bases remained unmatched. CDR3 length: 17 amino acids. Germline loops: CDR1 SGHTS, CDR2 YDEGEE. Broader study findings: Clonotype sharing among donors was thought likely to change with sequencing depth.

J is TRBJ2-6 and V is TRBV5-8; 11 bases fit TRBD1. The receptor was derived from a man between 18 and 29 years old in good health. Sequencing used naive CD4+ T cells sorted from blood. The subset denotes: CD45RA+ positively selected. CDR3 nucleotide sequence: TGTGCCAGCAGTAGGGGACAGGGGGTAACCGGGGCCAACGTCCTGACTTTC. This translates into CASSRGQGVTGANVLTF.